This T cell receptor (beta chain) was sequenced during a study of blood T cell repertoires in COVID-19. The V segment lost 6 bases and the J segment 5 bases; nucleotides outside the gene matches: 10. The CDR3 extends over 15 amino acids. CDR1 and CDR2 (germline): SQVTM, ANQGSEA. Authors' data handling: Using reference gene primer amplification, nucleated cell counts were estimated. TCRdb's copy holds only in-frame clones and misses some; the assay was immunoSEQ multiplex PCR. V and J calls and clone size are as listed in that table; D and trimming were resolved from the DNA. The sample includes roughly 200,000 clones, approximately 83% of them seen just once.

J is TRBJ2-5 and V is TRBV29-1; 12 bases map to TRBD1. Source material: peripheral blood. This clonotype was obtained from a man aged 50 or older with active or convalescent COVID-19. The CDR3 DNA is TGCAGCGTGAGGGACAGGGGGCGCGGTCCCGAGACCCAGTACTTC. Translated: CSVRDRGRGPETQYF.